The 31 T cell receptor beta chains reported below all come from one sample, sequenced in a study of OX40 agonist ivuxolimab in advanced cancers. Repertoires were generated with immunoSEQ multiplex PCR, while TCRdb's copy carries only in-frame clones and drops some. The table shows about 46,000 clones, with about 88% occurring only once. The material sequenced was CD4+ or CD8+ T cells sorted from blood, taken in a trial of the OX40 agonist ivuxolimab. These receptors all come from an adult with an advanced solid tumor such as melanoma, head and neck, liver or kidney cancer.

The J gene is TRBJ2-1, the V gene TRBV2, with TRBD2 matching over 10 bases. Germline V gives CDR1 SNHLY, CDR2 FYNNEI. The CDR3 covers 16 residues. V was pared by 6 bases and J by 3 bases, with 8 bases of the junction left unmatched. CDR3 DNA sequence: TGTGCCAGCAGACCCAGAGCGGGGGGGAACTACAATGAGCAGTTCTTC. The encoded protein is CASRPRAGGNYNEQFF.

In this sample, this clone turned up once. V is TRBV7-3 and J is TRBJ2-2; D uncertain. In germline, CDR1 is SGHTA, CDR2 FQGTGA. The CDR3 sequence is 13 residues long. V was cut by 5 bases and J by 6 bases, with 10 bases left in between. CDR3 region: CASSHPGAGELFF. CDR3 DNA sequence: TGTGCCAGCAGCCATCCCGGCGCCGGGGAGCTGTTTTTT.

This chain links TRBV6-1 with TRBJ2-1; the D gene is possibly TRBD2 (6 bases). CDR1 MNHNS and CDR2 SASEGT come from the germline V gene. The CDR3 has 13 residues. V was pared by 7 bases and J by 13 bases, with 20 bases between. CDR3 bases: TGTGCCAGCACCAGTACTAGCTTCCCTTTACAGTTCTTC. Its protein product is CASTSTSFPLQFF.

V is TRBV7-6 and J is TRBJ2-7; D perhaps matches TRBD1 (5 bases). Trimming cost V 1 base and J 9 bases, with 7 bases left between them. CDR1 SGHVS and CDR2 FNYEAQ come from the germline V gene. The CDR3 spans 11 residues. The DNA of the CDR3 is TGTGCCAGCAGCTTAGGGCAGGGGCAGTACTTC. It is translated as CASSLGQGQYF. Drawing the rest from reference TRBV7-6 and TRBJ2-7, the complete variable domain is GAGVSQSPRYKVTKRGQDVALRCDPISGHVSLYWYRQALGQGPEFLTYFNYEAQQDKSGLPNDRFSAERPEGSISTLTIQRTEQRDSAMYRCASSLGQGQYFGPGTRLTVT.

This clone was seen a single time. V gene TRBV2 combines with J gene TRBJ1-4, with D perhaps matching TRBD1 (5 bases). Per germline, CDR1 SNHLY and CDR2 FYNNEI. This CDR3 is built from 14 residues. V was pared by 8 bases and J by 4 bases, with 14 bases between. CDR3 sequence: CASLGTPDNEKLFF. The CDR3, as DNA: TGTGCCAGCCTGGGGACTCCGGATAATGAAAAACTGTTTTTT. Using reference TRBV2 and TRBJ1-4 for the parts outside the CDR3, the full variable domain is EPEVTQTPSHQVTQMGQEVILRCVPISNHLYFYWYRQILGQKVEFLVSFYNNEISEKSEIFDDQFSVERPDGSNFTLKIRSTKLEDSAMYFCASLGTPDNEKLFFGSGTQLSVL.

The chain employs TRBV5-6 and TRBJ1-3; tentative D call: TRBD1 (5 bases). This CDR3 has 16 amino acids. Per the germline V gene, CDR1 is SGHDT and CDR2 is YYEEEE. With 0 bases removed from V and 0 bases from J, the gap between germline ends came to 10 bases. CDR3: CASSLGQRSSGNTIYF. CDR3 DNA: TGTGCCAGCAGCTTGGGACAGCGGAGCTCTGGAAACACCATATATTTT.

The rearrangement links TRBV7-8 to TRBJ1-1; D unresolved. CDR1 SGHVS and CDR2 FQNEAQ come from the germline V gene. CDR3 size: 13 residues. The V and J ends lost 7 bases and 3 bases respectively, with 12 bases between them. The CDR3 DNA reads as TGTGCCAGCAAGGCTCTCGGACACACTGAAGCTTTCTTT. Protein: CASKALGHTEAFF.

The V gene is TRBV23-1, the J gene TRBJ1-5; D is perhaps TRBD1 (5 bases). TRBV23-1 is an ORF, with its function uncertain. The CDR3 extends over 14 amino acids. Trimming took 7 bases from V and 5 from J, leaving 15 bases between them. CDR3 region: CASKSPSGDQPQHF. The CDR3 DNA is TGCGCCAGCAAATCTCCCTCGGGGGATCAGCCCCAGCATTTT.

The CDR3 DNA reads TGTGCCAGCCACAGGATCTACGGGACTGAAGCTTTCTTT. Its translation is CASHRIYGTEAFF. This rearrangement joins TRBV2 to TRBJ1-1; TRBD1 is a possible D gene (5 bases). The CDR3 extends over 13 amino acids. Germline CDR1 reads SNHLY; CDR2 reads FYNNEI. V lost 8 bases and J 5 bases, leaving 15 bases between the germline ends.

In its sample, this clone was seen once. The V gene is TRBV19, the J gene TRBJ1-5, with 9 bases that match TRBD1. CDR1 is LNHDA and CDR2 is SQIVND in the germline V gene (reference sequence). J gave up 2 bases and V 4 bases, and 6 bases lay outside the gene matches. CDR3 length equals 16 residues. CDR3 sequence reads: CASSTGRDRGNQPQHF. The CDR3 DNA sequence: TGTGCCAGTAGTACCGGGCGGGACAGGGGCAATCAGCCCCAGCATTTT.

This chain joins TRBV2 and TRBJ2-7, with 8 bases matching TRBD1. The trim removed 5 bases at V and 6 bases at J, leaving 6 bases unmatched. CDR1 and CDR2 from the germline V gene are SNHLY and FYNNEI. The CDR3 runs to 13 residues. The CDR3 bases are TGTGCCAGCAGTTTGGAGGGGACAGGCGAGCAGTACTTC. Its translation: CASSLEGTGEQYF. Full variable domain (remainder filled in from reference TRBV2 and TRBJ2-7): EPEVTQTPSHQVTQMGQEVILRCVPISNHLYFYWYRQILGQKVEFLVSFYNNEISEKSEIFDDQFSVERPDGSNFTLKIRSTKLEDSAMYFCASSLEGTGEQYFGPGTRLTVT.

The rearrangement uses TRBV10-3 and TRBJ1-4, with unresolved D. The CDR3 runs 14 residues. Germline assignment: CDR1 ENHRY and CDR2 SYGVKD. Trimming stripped 6 bases from V and 7 bases from J, with 15 bases between. The CDR3: CAISLGSRGEKLFF. The CDR3 DNA reads TGTGCCATCAGCCTCGGGTCTCGGGGTGAAAAACTGTTTTTT.

As DNA, the CDR3 is TGTGCCTGGACTTCTAAGAGGTCGAGGGCCTACGAGCAGTACTTC. This encodes CAWTSKRSRAYEQYF. The J gene is TRBJ2-7, the V gene TRBV30; tentatively, D is TRBD2 (5 bases). Germline CDR1 is GTSNPN and CDR2 is SVGIG (reference sequence). This CDR3 contains 15 residues. The germline V and J ends were trimmed by 4 bases and 2 bases, with 18 bases remaining between them.

The J gene is TRBJ2-7, the V gene TRBV18, with unresolved D. V lost 6 bases and J lost 2, with 17 bases in between. Germline CDR1 and CDR2: KGHSH and LQKENI. The CDR3 contains 15 residues. In DNA form, the CDR3 reads TGTGCCAGCTCGCCAAAAGGGCCAGCAGCCTACGAGCAGTACTTC. Amino acids: CASSPKGPAAYEQYF.

The V call is TRBV5-1, the J call TRBJ2-5; possibly TRBD1 or TRBD2 for D (5 bases each). V was clipped by 0 bases and J by 5 bases, with 14 bases between them. CDR1 is SGHRS, CDR2 YFSETQ, per germline. The CDR3 is made up of 15 amino acids. CDR3 in DNA: TGCGCCAGCAGCTTGGCGGGGACGCAAGGCGAGACCCAGTACTTC. This translates into CASSLAGTQGETQYF.

This clone was recorded once. The gene calls are TRBV19 and TRBJ2-1; 8 bases are a match to TRBD2. The CDR3 length is 14 residues. J was trimmed by 6 bases and V by 6 bases; bases with no gene match: 7. CDR1 is LNHDA, CDR2 SQIVND, per germline (reference sequence). The CDR3 region has the DNA TGTGCCAGTAGCGGGAGGGCAAGGGGCAATGAGCAGTTCTTC. Protein: CASSGRARGNEQFF.

This chain joins TRBV19 and TRBJ1-2; 8 nucleotides line up with TRBD1. V was pared by 7 bases and J by 4 bases, with 5 bases of the junction left unmatched. This CDR3 region has 13 residues. Germline V gene data show CDR1 as LNHDA and CDR2 as SQIVND (reference sequence). CDR3 DNA sequence: TGTGCCAGTAAGGCAGGGACAGGCTATGGCTACACCTTC. Translation: CASKAGTGYGYTF.

This chain joins TRBV18 and TRBJ2-4; a possible D gene is TRBD2 (6 bases). Germline loops: CDR1 KGHSH, CDR2 LQKENI. V dropped 0 bases and J dropped 6 bases, with 12 bases sitting between them. The CDR3 runs to 15 residues. CDR3 residues: CASSPPGRQVNIQYF. CDR3 nucleotide sequence: TGTGCCAGCTCACCACCGGGGAGGCAGGTAAACATTCAGTACTTC.

This clone was seen a single time. The chain has TRBV4-1 and TRBJ2-7; perhaps TRBD1 as D (5 bases). This CDR3 is 15 amino acids long. V was clipped by 2 bases and J by 4 bases, with 15 bases between them. CDR1 MGHRA and CDR2 YSYEKL come from the germline V gene. The CDR3 DNA sequence: TGCGCCAGCAGCCAATCTGCAGGGTCTACGTACGAGCAGTACTTC. It translates to CASSQSAGSTYEQYF.

This sequence joins TRBV19 and TRBJ2-7; 8 bases are shared with TRBD1. The V and J ends lost 4 bases and 2 bases, in that order; junction bases with no gene match: 7. From germline, CDR1 is LNHDA and CDR2 SQIVND (reference sequence). The CDR3 has 15 residues. CDR3: CASSKDRGFPYEQYF. The CDR3 region has the DNA TGTGCCAGTAGTAAAGACAGGGGTTTCCCCTACGAGCAGTACTTC.

The rearrangement joins TRBV6-5 to TRBJ1-2; D uncertain. The CDR3 runs 12 residues. Germline V gene sequence: CDR1 MNHEY, CDR2 SVGAGI. The germline V and J ends were trimmed by 6 bases and 1 base, with 6 bases remaining between them. CDR3 nucleotides: TGTGCCAGCAGGGACGGTAACTATGGCTACACCTTC. It codes for CASRDGNYGYTF.

V usage is TRBV7-6 and J usage is TRBJ1-4, with 7 bases that match TRBD1. The CDR3 has 14 residues. The V and J ends lost 3 bases and 5 bases, in that order; junction bases with no gene match: 3. From germline, CDR1 is SGHVS and CDR2 FNYEAQ. The CDR3, as DNA: TGTGCCAGCAGCTTGAGGGGGCTAAATGAAAAACTGTTTTTT. It specifies CASSLRGLNEKLFF.

V gene TRBV5-4 combines with J gene TRBJ1-5, with 8 bases fitting TRBD1. Per germline, CDR1 SGHNT and CDR2 YYREEE (reference sequence). CDR3 length equals 15 residues. Trimming at V came to 2 bases and at J to 5 bases, leaving 6 bases not matched to a gene. CDR3 in amino acids: CASSFGTGGDQPQHF. In DNA form, the CDR3 reads TGTGCCAGCAGCTTCGGTACAGGGGGTGATCAGCCCCAGCATTTT.

CDR3 protein: CASSRTGRVGEQYF. CDR3 DNA: TGTGCCAGCAGCAGGACAGGCCGGGTTGGGGAGCAGTACTTC. The chain combines TRBV9 with TRBJ2-7, with TRBD1 matching over 7 bases. This CDR3 comprises 14 residues. J gave up 7 bases and V 4 bases, and 11 bases lay outside the gene matches. The V gene's germline CDR1 is SGDLS and CDR2 YYNGEE.

J is TRBJ2-5 and V is TRBV14; D not resolved. V dropped 4 bases and J dropped 7 bases, with 16 bases sitting between them. The CDR3 sequence is 14 residues long. Per germline, CDR1 SGHDN and CDR2 FVKESK. CDR3 DNA sequence: TGTGCCAGCAGCCCCTGGCTTACTGATTGGACCCAGTACTTC. It translates to CASSPWLTDWTQYF.

V is TRBV14 and J is TRBJ1-5, with no clear D. The germline V gene has CDR1 SGHDN and CDR2 FVKESK. The length of the CDR3 is 13 residues. Between the trimmed V and J ends, which lost 1 base and 6 bases, there was a span of 7 bases. The CDR3 loop is CASSQGTRQPQHF. The CDR3 nucleotides read TGTGCCAGCAGCCAAGGGACCCGTCAGCCCCAGCATTTT. Full variable domain (outside the CDR3, taken from reference TRBV14 and TRBJ1-5): EAGVTQFPSHSVIEKGQTVTLRCDPISGHDNLYWYRRVMGKEIKFLLHFVKESKQDESGMPNNRFLAERTGGTYSTLKVQPAELEDSGVYFCASSQGTRQPQHFGDGTRLSIL.

The rearrangement joins TRBV20-1 to TRBJ2-5; TRBD2 is a possible D gene (6 bases). V was pared by 2 bases and J by 7 bases, with 8 bases between. From germline, CDR1 is DFQATT and CDR2 SNEGSKA (reference sequence). The CDR3 spans 11 residues. CDR3 in DNA: TGCAGTGCTAGACTCGGGGGGACCCAGTACTTC. This encodes CSARLGGTQYF.

The chain combines TRBV28 with TRBJ1-2; possible D gene TRBD1, 6 bases. The V end lost 5 bases, the J end lost 8 bases, and 9 bases lay between the germline ends. CDR3 length: 11 amino acids. Germline CDR1 and CDR2: MDHEN and SYDVKM. The CDR3: CASSGQRGYTF. The CDR3 DNA follows: TGTGCCAGCAGTGGACAGAGGGGCTACACCTTC.

This rearrangement joins TRBV7-9 to TRBJ1-1; D is possibly TRBD1 (5 bases). The CDR3 covers 14 residues. Germline V gene data show CDR1 as SEHNR and CDR2 as FQNEAQ (reference sequence). V was clipped by 1 base and J by 6 bases, with 12 bases between them. The CDR3: CASSLGQGKSEAFF. For the CDR3, the DNA is TGTGCCAGCAGCTTAGGGCAGGGAAAGTCTGAAGCTTTCTTT.

The rearrangement joins TRBV28 to TRBJ2-1; weak D call: TRBD1 (6 bases). The CDR3 totals 16 residues. Trimming took 4 bases from V and 5 from J, leaving 18 bases between them. The germline gives CDR1 MDHEN, CDR2 SYDVKM. Here the CDR3 reads CASSSPGQSIHNEQFF. CDR3 in DNA: TGTGCCAGCAGTTCCCCCGGACAGTCAATTCACAATGAGCAGTTCTTC.

The rearrangement uses TRBV25-1 and TRBJ1-6; a possible D gene is TRBD1 (5 bases). V dropped 7 bases and J dropped 10 bases, with 8 bases sitting between them. Germline lookup yields CDR1 MGHDK and CDR2 SYGVNS. This CDR3 is built from 11 residues. The CDR3 loop reads CASTRDSPLHF. The CDR3 bases are TGTGCCAGCACGCGGGACTCACCCCTCCACTTT.